This is a list of T cell receptor beta chains from one sample in a study of blood T cell repertoires in COVID-19. Profiling relied on immunoSEQ multiplex PCR, and the TCRdb table lists in-frame clones only, not all of them. The sample records about 380,000 clones, about 85% being singletons. Material: peripheral blood. The origin of the receptors is a woman aged 18 to 35 with acute or convalescent COVID-19. Each CDR3 is given with its conserved first and last residue.

j_call,v_call,cdr3_aa
TRBJ2-1,TRBV2,CASRGLAAPYNEQFF
TRBJ1-5,TRBV19,CASSHGQPYSNQPQHF
TRBJ2-1,TRBV5-5,CASLRDRDYNEQFF
TRBJ2-7,TRBV2,CASIIDLNTYEQYF
TRBJ2-3,TRBV4-2,CASSRSAGTNTDTQYF
TRBJ1-4,TRBV5-8,CASSPPMGRSTNEKLFF
TRBJ2-7,TRBV27,CASSSPSRTYEQYF
TRBJ2-5,TRBV6-1,CASSERAGGPQTQYF
TRBJ1-6,TRBV7-3,CASSLGTKNSPLHF
TRBJ2-7,TRBV27,CASRHLTSGSSYEQYF
TRBJ1-2,TRBV30,CAWSAQGGYTF
TRBJ1-5,TRBV6-5,CASSFRNSNQPQHF
TRBJ2-2,TRBV28,CASSSVGEDTGELFF
TRBJ1-5,TRBV18,CASSPGHNNQPQHF
TRBJ2-7,TRBV2,CASSGALTSYEQYF
TRBJ2-3,TRBV4-1,CASSPRTSAGTDTQYF
TRBJ2-1,TRBV29-1,CSATTSGKPNEQFF
TRBJ2-2,TRBV7-6,CASSQRRGHQNTGELFF
TRBJ1-2,TRBV5-6,CASSSPGQGVSYGYTF
TRBJ1-6,TRBV2,CASSTAAGSSPLHF
TRBJ2-3,TRBV5-1,CASSFSSTDTQYF
TRBJ2-5,TRBV5-1,CASSLGGGETQYF
TRBJ1-5,TRBV6-5,CASASISDQPQHF
TRBJ1-6,TRBV25-1,CASSDLSGGGYNSPLHF
TRBJ2-3,TRBV6-5,CATRLAGGTDTQYF
TRBJ2-5,TRBV10-3,CAIAVAGLWTQYF
TRBJ1-2,TRBV7-9,CASSLESSRSNYGYTF